This section outlines one T cell receptor (beta chain) sequence together with its context. The antigen remains undetermined. The sample originates from a study of OX40 agonist ivuxolimab in advanced cancers. General study findings and limits: Antigens targeted by the expanded peripheral T cells were not determined.

Profiled with immunoSEQ multiplex PCR; TCRdb holds only in-frame clones, not every one. The sample lists about 90,000 clones; approximately 90% were seen once. Trimming took 5 bases from V and 1 from J, leaving 12 bases between them. The length of the CDR3 is 14 residues. The germline V gene encodes CDR1 MNHEY and CDR2 SVGAGI. This sequence originates from an adult with an advanced solid tumor such as melanoma, head and neck, liver or kidney cancer. This chain joins TRBV6-5 and TRBJ2-7; weak D call: TRBD2 (5 bases). This material consisted of CD4+ or CD8+ T cells sorted from blood, taken in a trial of the OX40 agonist ivuxolimab. Here the CDR3 reads CASSNFEGSYEQYF. The CDR3 DNA follows: TGTGCCAGCAGTAACTTTGAGGGATCCTACGAGCAGTACTTC.